The sample holds many counts of the clone carrying this TCR beta chain. This record comes from a study of T cells in Graves' hyperthyroidism and ophthalmopathy. What was amplified from RNA transcripts were TCR beta CDR3 regions. HTBI primers were used for first-round RT-PCR of the TCR CDR3. TCRdb reprocessed the multiplex PCR reads with MiXCR, giving one entry per CDR3 protein. Among around 440,000 distinct CDR3 sequences listed, about a sixth were seen once. The receptor's source is a woman aged 18-35 years with Graves' hyperthyroidism. The specimen sequenced was blood.

CDR3 region: CASSLEDWTGRNEQFF. CDR3 sequence (DNA): TGCGCCAGCAGCTTGGAAGATTGGACAGGGCGGAATGAGCAGTTCTTC. V gene TRBV5-1 combines with J gene TRBJ2-1, with 8 positions matching TRBD1. Unmatched junction bases numbered 9, after V lost 0 bases and J lost 7 bases. The CDR3 runs to 16 residues. Germline V CDR1 and CDR2: SGHRS, YFSETQ.